Below, one T cell receptor beta chain is given with its context. Its target is not known. This CDR3 comprises 15 residues. Trimming cost V 3 bases and J 7 bases, with 18 bases left between them. Per the germline V gene, CDR1 is KGHSH and CDR2 is LQKENI. Data came from immunoSEQ multiplex PCR; TCRdb stores just in-frame clones and leaves some out. The profile covers about 50,000 clones, with about 80% appearing a single time and roughly 7% taken by the ten largest. The record originates from a study of T cell responses to AZD1222 COVID-19 vaccine. Whole-study findings and limits: Reports indicate that nearly half of spike-specific TCRs are directed at unmutated variant regions. Spike was spanned by vaccine-associated CD4 TCRs, with dominance at 160-218 and 743-854. White British ancestry dominated among donors, who included more females, and clonal diversity was possibly underestimated. Two AZD1222 doses significantly raised spike-specific TCR breadth and depth over controls.

Sequencing was performed on peripheral blood, taken on day 0 of AZD1222 vaccination. This rearrangement joins TRBV18 to TRBJ1-1, with a weak D call TRBD1 (5 bases). This clonotype was obtained from an adult in good health. The CDR3 loop is CASSPVSGTALEAFF. DNA of the CDR3: TGTGCCAGCTCACCCGTATCCGGGACGGCGCTTGAAGCTTTCTTT.